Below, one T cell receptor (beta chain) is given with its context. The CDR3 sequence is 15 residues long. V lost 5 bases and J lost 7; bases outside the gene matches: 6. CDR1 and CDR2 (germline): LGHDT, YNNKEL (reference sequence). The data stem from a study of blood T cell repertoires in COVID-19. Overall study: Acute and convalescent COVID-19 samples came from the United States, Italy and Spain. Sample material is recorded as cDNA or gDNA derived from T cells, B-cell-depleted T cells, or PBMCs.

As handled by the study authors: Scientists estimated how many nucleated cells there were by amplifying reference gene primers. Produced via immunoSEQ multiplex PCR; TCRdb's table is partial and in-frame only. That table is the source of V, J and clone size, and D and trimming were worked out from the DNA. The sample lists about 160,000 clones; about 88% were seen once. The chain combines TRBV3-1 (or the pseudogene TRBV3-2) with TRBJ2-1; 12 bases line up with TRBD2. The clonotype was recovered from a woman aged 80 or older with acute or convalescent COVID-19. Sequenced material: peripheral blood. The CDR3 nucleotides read TGTGCCAGCAGCTCTAGCGGGGGGGCCGGGAATGAGCAGTTCTTC. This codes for CASSSSGGAGNEQFF.